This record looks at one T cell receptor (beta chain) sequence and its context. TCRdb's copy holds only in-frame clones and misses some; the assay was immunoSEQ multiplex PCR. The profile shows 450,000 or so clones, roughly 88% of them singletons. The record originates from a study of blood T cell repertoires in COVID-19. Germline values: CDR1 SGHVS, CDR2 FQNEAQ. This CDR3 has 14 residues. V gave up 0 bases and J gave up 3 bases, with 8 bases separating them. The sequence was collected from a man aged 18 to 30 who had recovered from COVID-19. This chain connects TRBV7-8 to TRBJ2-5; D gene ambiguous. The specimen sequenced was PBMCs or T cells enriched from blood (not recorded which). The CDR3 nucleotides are TGTGCCAGCAGCTTAGCGATGAGAAAAGAGACCCAGTACTTC. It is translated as CASSLAMRKETQYF. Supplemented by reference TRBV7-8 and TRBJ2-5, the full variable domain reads GAGVSQSPRYKVAKRGQDVALRCDPISGHVSLFWYQQALGQGPEFLTYFQNEAQLDKSGLPSDRFFAERPEGSVSTLKIQRTQQEDSAVYLCASSLAMRKETQYFGPGTRLLVL.